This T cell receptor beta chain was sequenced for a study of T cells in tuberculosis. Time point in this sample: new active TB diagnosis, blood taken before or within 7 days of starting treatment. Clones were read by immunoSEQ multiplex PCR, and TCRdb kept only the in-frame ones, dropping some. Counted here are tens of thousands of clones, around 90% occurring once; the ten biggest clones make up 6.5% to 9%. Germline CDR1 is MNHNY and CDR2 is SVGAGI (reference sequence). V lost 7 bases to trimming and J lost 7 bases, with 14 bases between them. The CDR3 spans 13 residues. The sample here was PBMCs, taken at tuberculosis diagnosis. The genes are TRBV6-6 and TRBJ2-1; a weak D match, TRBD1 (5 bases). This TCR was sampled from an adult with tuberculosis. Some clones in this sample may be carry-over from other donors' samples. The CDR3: CASTGMLENEQFF. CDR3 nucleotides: TGTGCCAGCACAGGGATGCTCGAAAATGAGCAGTTCTTC.